This T cell receptor (beta chain) was sequenced in a study of cytomegalovirus exposure and HLA in healthy donors. Study results and caveats: Later analysis identified a missense DCLRE1C variant that was linked to TCR beta V- and J-gene trimming.

With respect to this clone: Its target is not known.

The study ran its PCR with 60 Vbeta and 13 Jbeta primers. The table came from immunoSEQ multiplex PCR; TCRdb's copy has only in-frame clones and leaves some out. This sample has about 170,000 clones, with 70% to 90% found just once. CDR3 size: 16 residues. The J segment lost 5 bases and the V segment lost 2 bases, leaving 8 bases of the junction unmatched. Germline V CDR1 and CDR2: SEHNR, FQNEAQ (reference sequence). The chain combines TRBV7-9 with TRBJ2-5; 10 bases fit TRBD1. The sequenced sample was PBMCs. The clonotype comes from a man younger than 40 in good health and CMV-seropositive. CDR3 sequence reads: CASSLWGQGSMETQYF. The CDR3 DNA follows: TGTGCCAGCAGCTTATGGGGACAGGGGAGCATGGAGACCCAGTACTTC.